Presented here are 29 T cell receptor beta chains from one specimen sequenced in a study of human T cells and chemical hapten exposure. Stated time point: patch test 1, 2 weeks after DPC sensitization. The treatment: therapeutic diphenylcyclopropenone sensitization with weekly scalp DPC. TCRdb re-called the RACE reads with MiXCR, one entry per CDR3 protein. The profile covers roughly 160,000 distinct CDR3 sequences, with roughly 14% appearing a single time and 1.7% taken by the ten largest. The input for sequencing was whole blood, taken in connection with sensitization to the hapten diphenylcyclopropenone (DPC). Every receptor here comes from a woman in her thirties with alopecia areata. Some clones in this sample may be carry-over from other donors' samples.

A few counts support this clonotype. The chain recombines TRBV5-6 with TRBJ1-3, with TRBD1 matching 8 bases. Germline CDR1 is SGHDT and CDR2 is YYEEEE. V was clipped by 4 bases and J by 7 bases; unmatched bases: 4. CDR3 length: 13 amino acids. DNA for the CDR3: TGTGCCAGCAGCGAGGACAGGGTGAACACCATATATTTT. It yields the protein CASSEDRVNTIYF.

This clonotype was recorded many times. The rearrangement uses TRBV11-2 and TRBJ2-1; D is uncertain. The CDR3 extends over 14 amino acids. Trimming shortened V by 4 bases and J by 0 bases, and 7 bases separated the two germline ends. The V gene's germline CDR1 is SGHAT and CDR2 FQNNGV. The CDR3 DNA reads TGTGCCAGCAGCTCTGTGAGCTCCTACAATGAGCAGTTCTTC. Residues: CASSSVSSYNEQFF.

The CDR3 coding sequence is TGTGCCAGCAGCCCAGGGACAGGGGGCCGTCAGTATGGCTACACCTTC. Translated: CASSPGTGGRQYGYTF. The chain recombines TRBV7-2 with TRBJ1-2; 12 bases are a match to TRBD1. The CDR3 spans 16 residues. V lost 5 bases, J lost 5 bases, and 9 bases stayed unmatched. In germline, CDR1 is SGHTA, CDR2 FQGNSA. Full variable domain (rest looked up from reference TRBV7-2 and TRBJ1-2): GAGVSQSPSNKVTEKGKDVELRCDPISGHTALYWYRQSLGQGLEFLIYFQGNSAPDKSGLPSDRFSAERTGGSVSTLTIQRTQQEDSAVYLCASSPGTGGRQYGYTFGSGTRLTVV.

This rearrangement joins TRBV12-3 or TRBV12-4 to TRBJ2-7; TRBD1 agrees at 9 bases. V dropped 6 bases and J dropped 11; count of bases not matched to a gene: 8. The CDR3 runs 12 residues. CDR3 DNA: TGTGCCAGCAGCCCCGGGACAGGGAATAAGTACTTC. Translated, it gives CASSPGTGNKYF.

This sequence joins TRBV10-3 and TRBJ2-7, with 12 bases aligning to TRBD1. The CDR3 has 15 amino acids. The V segment lost 3 bases and the J segment 7 bases; nucleotides outside the gene matches: 7. Per germline, CDR1 ENHRY and CDR2 SYGVKD. The CDR3 sequence: CAISDRGTGGYEQYF. The CDR3 DNA sequence: TGTGCCATCAGTGACAGGGGGACAGGGGGCTATGAGCAGTACTTC.

This clonotype appeared many times. The rearrangement links TRBV29-1 to TRBJ2-1; 12 nucleotides agree with TRBD2. CDR1 SQVTM and CDR2 ANQGSEA come from the germline V gene. This CDR3 comprises 16 residues. Losses at the gene ends were 4 bases for V and 9 bases for J; bases not matched to a gene: 13. CDR3 amino acids: CSVVTTGTSGQGEQFF. The CDR3 coding sequence is TGCAGCGTTGTTACAACCGGGACTAGCGGGCAAGGTGAGCAGTTCTTC.

This clonotype was seen a handful of times. The rearrangement links TRBV5-1 to TRBJ2-1, with D hard to call. The CDR3 totals 11 residues. The V and J ends lost 1 base and 10 bases respectively, with 6 bases between them. Per germline, CDR1 SGHRS and CDR2 YFSETQ. As DNA, the CDR3 is TGCGCCAGCAGCTTGCAAAGGGAGCAGTTCTTC. Translated, it gives CASSLQREQFF. The whole variable domain, filled in from reference TRBV5-1 and TRBJ2-1, reads KAGVTQTPRYLIKTRGQQVTLSCSPISGHRSVSWYQQTPGQGLQFLFEYFSETQRNKGNFPGRFSGRQFSNSRSEMNVSTLELGDSALYLCASSLQREQFFGPGTRLTVL.

A remark on this clonotype: Given a much more abundant clone one base away, this may be a read error. This rearrangement joins TRBV20-1 to TRBJ1-5; D is ambiguous. The CDR3 contains 12 residues. Germline CDR1 and CDR2: DFQATT and SNEGSKA (reference sequence). The CDR3 is CSAREGNQPLHF. CDR3 sequence (DNA): TGCAGTGCTAGAGAGGGGAATCAGCCCCTGCATTTT.

J is TRBJ1-5 and V is TRBV6-1; tentative D call: TRBD1 (5 bases). CDR1 and CDR2 (germline): MNHNS, SASEGT. The V end lost 7 bases, the J end lost 4 bases, and 14 bases lay between the germline ends. There are 14 residues in the CDR3. The CDR3 loop reads CASIRQGLNQPQHF. In nucleotides, the CDR3 is TGTGCCAGCATCAGGCAGGGATTGAATCAGCCCCAGCATTTT.

The chain carries TRBV7-2 and TRBJ2-7; D possibly corresponds to TRBD2 (5 bases). The germline V and J ends were trimmed by 5 bases and 5 bases, with 10 bases remaining between them. The CDR3 loop spans 12 amino acids. Germline V gene sequence: CDR1 SGHTA, CDR2 FQGNSA. In nucleotides, the CDR3 is TGTGCCAGCAGCAGCGAGGGCCACGAGCAGTACTTC. This gives the protein CASSSEGHEQYF.

This clonotype was seen more than once but under ten times. V and J are TRBV7-2 and TRBJ1-2; 8 bases fit TRBD1. V lost 5 bases, J lost 0 bases, and 5 bases stayed unmatched. CDR3 length: 15 residues. Germline assignment: CDR1 SGHTA and CDR2 FQGNSA. CDR3 in amino acids: CASSRDRQANYGYTF. The CDR3 DNA reads TGTGCCAGCAGCCGGGACAGGCAAGCTAACTATGGCTACACCTTC.

The J gene is TRBJ2-7, the V gene TRBV7-8; 7 bases line up with TRBD1. V shed 0 bases and J 3 bases; nucleotides not matched to a gene: 17. The CDR3 runs to 19 residues. Looked up from germline, CDR1 is SGHVS and CDR2 is FQNEAQ. CDR3 loop: CASSLAGSLRGWRIYEQYF. The CDR3 nucleotides read TGTGCCAGCAGCTTAGCGGGGTCCCTCAGGGGGTGGAGAATCTACGAGCAGTACTTC.

The CDR3 DNA reads as TGTGCCAGCAGCTTAGATAGCGGGGGACCTTCGGGGACCCAGTACTTC. It specifies CASSLDSGGPSGTQYF. The V call is TRBV7-6, the J call TRBJ2-5; TRBD2 agrees at 9 bases. The V gene's germline CDR1 is SGHVS and CDR2 FNYEAQ. CDR3 length: 16 residues. V gave up 1 base and J gave up 7 bases; unmatched junction bases: 10.

There are a few counts of this clonotype. The chain links TRBV6-2 or TRBV6-3 to TRBJ2-3; D is unclear. The CDR3 extends over 14 amino acids. Trimming removed 6 bases from V and 4 bases from J, with 14 bases in between. Germline V gene lookup returns CDR1 MNHEY and CDR2 SVGEGT. CDR3 bases: TGTGCCAGCAGCTCGAGGTCTCTAGCAGATACGCAGTATTTT. This codes for CASSSRSLADTQYF.

This clonotype showed up many times. The V call is TRBV20-1, the J call TRBJ1-2, with a tentative D call TRBD1 (5 bases). The CDR3 runs 15 residues. Germline CDR1 reads DFQATT; CDR2 reads SNEGSKA (reference sequence). Trimming took off 1 base at V and 0 bases at J, with 12 bases between the two ends. The chain's CDR3 is CSARGQPDTNYGYTF. The CDR3, as DNA: TGCAGTGCTAGAGGACAGCCCGATACTAACTATGGCTACACCTTC.

This clonotype was counted between two and nine times. This chain joins TRBV2 and TRBJ1-6; D is unresolved. There are 13 residues in the CDR3. Deletions cut 3 bases from V and 0 bases from J, with 0 bases between. Germline V CDR1 and CDR2: SNHLY, FYNNEI. The CDR3 DNA is TGTGCCAGCAGTGACTCCTATAATTCACCCCTCCACTTT. The encoded protein is CASSDSYNSPLHF. The whole variable domain, filled in from reference TRBV2 and TRBJ1-6, reads EPEVTQTPSHQVTQMGQEVILRCVPISNHLYFYWYRQILGQKVEFLVSFYNNEISEKSEIFDDQFSVERPDGSNFTLKIRSTKLEDSAMYFCASSDSYNSPLHFGNGTRLTVT.

This clonotype was counted a few times. J is TRBJ1-1 and V is TRBV9, with 9 bases that match TRBD1. Germline V gene sequence: CDR1 SGDLS, CDR2 YYNGEE. J was trimmed by 0 bases and V by 4 bases; bases with no gene match: 4. The CDR3 is 15 amino acids. The CDR3 here is CASSHRTGVNTEAFF. For the CDR3, the DNA is TGTGCCAGCAGCCATCGGACAGGGGTGAACACTGAAGCTTTCTTT.

V gene TRBV11-2 combines with J gene TRBJ1-1; maybe TRBD1 (6 bases). Germline V CDR1 and CDR2: SGHAT, FQNNGV. This CDR3 contains 16 residues. The V and J ends lost 2 bases and 1 base respectively, with 14 bases between them. The CDR3 region is CASSLRPVQGNTEAFF. CDR3 coding DNA: TGTGCCAGCAGCTTAAGGCCCGTACAGGGGAACACTGAAGCTTTCTTT.

This clonotype was seen a few times. The CDR3 DNA reads as TGTGCCAGCAGTGAAACTCAGGGCACTGAAGCTTTCTTT. It codes for CASSETQGTEAFF. J is TRBJ1-1 and V is TRBV2; D perhaps matches TRBD1 (5 bases). V shed 2 bases and J shed 4 bases, with 8 bases lying between them. In germline, CDR1 is SNHLY, CDR2 FYNNEI. The CDR3 extends over 13 amino acids.

This clonotype was observed at least ten times. The chain combines TRBV7-2 with TRBJ1-1; 7 bases align to TRBD1. V lost 1 base and J lost 1; bases outside the gene matches: 0. The CDR3 has 14 residues. Germline CDR1 SGHTA, CDR2 FQGNSA. CDR3 sequence (DNA): TGTGCCAGCAGCTTAGGACAGGGGAACACTGAAGCTTTCTTT. It specifies CASSLGQGNTEAFF.

The table lists this clonotype with a few counts. The rearrangement links TRBV20-1 to TRBJ2-1; TRBD2 aligns across 8 bases. CDR1 and CDR2 (germline): DFQATT, SNEGSKA (reference sequence). V was clipped by 8 bases and J by 4 bases; unmatched bases: 7. This CDR3 has 13 amino acids. CDR3 sequence reads: CSTITGGYNEQFF. The DNA of the CDR3 is TGCAGTACAATTACGGGAGGGTACAATGAGCAGTTCTTC.

The sample holds many counts of this clonotype. This rearrangement joins TRBV6-6 to TRBJ1-4, with TRBD1 matching over 11 bases. This CDR3 has 14 amino acids. Germline V CDR1 and CDR2: MNHNY, SVGAGI (reference sequence). J was trimmed by 10 bases and V by 7 bases; bases with no gene match: 8. The CDR3 spells CASNPGQGVGKLFF. The CDR3 DNA follows: TGTGCCAGCAATCCGGGACAGGGGGTGGGAAAACTGTTTTTT.

This clonotype was seen more than once but under ten times. The chain employs TRBV6-6 and TRBJ1-6, with D possibly TRBD1 on 5 matching bases. Germline CDR1 and CDR2: MNHNY and SVGAGI (reference sequence). V was shortened by 10 bases and J by 2 bases, with 21 bases between the two germline ends. This CDR3 has 17 residues. The CDR3 nucleotides are TGTGCCACCTGCGACGAGGGCAGGGTTACCTATAATTCACCCCTCCACTTT. It encodes CATCDEGRVTYNSPLHF.

The chain links TRBV11-2 to TRBJ2-3; the match to TRBD1 covers 8 bases. V dropped 6 bases and J dropped 1; count of bases not matched to a gene: 9. Looked up from germline, CDR1 is SGHAT and CDR2 is FQNNGV. The CDR3 loop spans 16 amino acids. Here the CDR3 DNA reads TGTGCCAGCAGTCCCGGCCAGGGGGCGGGCACAGATACGCAGTATTTT. Amino acid sequence: CASSPGQGAGTDTQYF.

There are a few counts of this clonotype. J is TRBJ2-7 and V is TRBV29-1, with 8 nucleotides matching TRBD2. The V gene's germline CDR1 is SQVTM and CDR2 ANQGSEA. The V gene end was trimmed by 4 bases and the J gene end by 3 bases; junction bases not matched to a gene: 8. The CDR3 sequence is 14 residues long. DNA for the CDR3: TGCAGCGTTGGCCTTATAGCGGGGAGCTACGAGCAGTACTTC. It encodes CSVGLIAGSYEQYF.

J is TRBJ1-3 and V is TRBV28; no definite D call. The V gene's germline CDR1 is MDHEN and CDR2 SYDVKM. Trimming took 2 bases from V and 3 from J, leaving 11 bases between them. The CDR3 has 15 amino acids. The CDR3 DNA follows: TGTGCCAGCAGTTTAGTCGGTCGGGGTGGAAACACCATATATTTT. Protein: CASSLVGRGGNTIYF.

The gene calls are TRBV7-9 and TRBJ2-2; TRBD2 aligns across 7 bases. CDR1 SEHNR and CDR2 FQNEAQ come from the germline V gene (reference sequence). Germline trimming cut 1 base from V and 7 bases from J; bases unmatched to any gene: 6. This CDR3 region has 15 residues. The CDR3: CASSLVAGVSGELFF. CDR3 in DNA: TGTGCCAGCAGCTTAGTGGCGGGAGTAAGCGGGGAGCTGTTTTTT. Complete variable domain (other parts from reference TRBV7-9 and TRBJ2-2): DTGVSQNPRHKITKRGQNVTFRCDPISEHNRLYWYRQTLGQGPEFLTYFQNEAQLEKSRLLSDRFSAERPKGSFSTLEIQRTEQGDSAMYLCASSLVAGVSGELFFGEGSRLTVL.

The chain has TRBV5-1 and TRBJ2-1; no clear D. V was pared by 3 bases and J by 11 bases, with 15 bases between. This CDR3 is 13 amino acids long. Germline loops: CDR1 SGHRS, CDR2 YFSETQ. CDR3 sequence reads: CASSSIPGSQQFF. In DNA form, the CDR3 reads TGCGCCAGCAGCTCGATACCGGGCTCCCAGCAGTTCTTC.

This sequence joins TRBV29-1 and TRBJ2-7, with TRBD2 as a possible D gene (6 bases). Germline CDR1 reads SQVTM; CDR2 reads ANQGSEA. The CDR3 is 12 amino acids. V shed 5 bases and J shed 1 base, with 9 bases lying between them. The CDR3 DNA is TGCAGCGTTAATGCGGGATCCTACGAGCAGTACTTC. It is translated as CSVNAGSYEQYF.